Listed here is a single TCR beta chain. Its specificity is unknown. This CDR3 comprises 14 residues. Germline loops: CDR1 MRHNA, CDR2 SNTAGT. Trimming pared 2 bases from V and 3 bases from J, leaving 8 bases between. The data stem from a study of shared clonotypes between healthy human individuals. The wider study: Per donor, CD8 memory used one plate, CD8 naive used two, CD4 memory used three and CD4 naive used three. General study results and limits: Owing to a small donor count, the genetic and exposure-history diversity represented was limited.

TCRdb's copy holds only in-frame clones and misses some; the assay was immunoSEQ multiplex PCR. The repertoire holds over 95,000 clones, with around 68% as singletons. Sequencing was carried out using memory CD8+ T cells sorted from blood. Described subset: CD45RO+ cells pooled with CCR7-negative TemRA cells. The chain uses TRBV6-4 and TRBJ1-5; a weak D match, TRBD1 (5 bases). The TCR sequence derives from a woman aged 25-40 years in good health. The CDR3 DNA follows: TGTGCCAGCAGTGACGGGGCTACCAATCAGCCCCAGCATTTT. As protein: CASSDGATNQPQHF.